This T cell receptor beta chain came from a study of cytomegalovirus exposure and HLA in healthy donors. The table lists this clone with a few counts. The antigen remains unidentified. Germline-derived CDR1 and CDR2 are SGHAT and FQNNGV. V was trimmed by 2 bases and J by 5 bases, leaving 19 bases between them. This CDR3 is built from 16 residues. PCR used 60 Vbeta primers and 13 Jbeta primers. Sequenced by immunoSEQ multiplex PCR; TCRdb stores in-frame clones only, minus some. There are about 98,000 clones in the sample; about two thirds occur only once, and under 2.5% lies in the top ten. Study results and limitations: It was reportedly the case that the classifier diagnosed cytomegalovirus status with high specificity and sensitivity. In a later analysis, specific HLA alleles were associated with 15,000 to 20,000 TCR beta sequences at a 0.05 false discovery rate. Reportedly, a later analysis found an Asian-associated ancestry cluster had fewer N-insertions than the approximately 700-donor mean.

J is TRBJ2-7 and V is TRBV11-2; possible D gene TRBD2, 6 bases. This clonotype was obtained from a man aged 45 to 65 in good health and CMV-seronegative. Sequencing was performed on PBMCs. CDR3 in amino acids: CASSLSGVTYYNEQYF. The CDR3 DNA is TGTGCCAGCAGCTTATCGGGGGTGACGTATTACAACGAGCAGTACTTC.